This T cell receptor (beta chain) derives from a study of cytomegalovirus exposure and HLA in healthy donors. Whole-study context: Tens of millions of unique TCRs, all from HLA-typed donors, were included in an early release of the data.

CDR3 length equals 12 residues. Germline CDR1 is MGHRA and CDR2 is YSYEKL. This PCR relied on a set of 60 Vbeta primers and 13 Jbeta primers. Only in-frame clones appear in the TCRdb table, and some are missing; sequencing was by immunoSEQ multiplex PCR. The ten top clones account for over 3%, within a sample of tens of thousands of clones. The gene calls are TRBV4-1 and TRBJ2-5; a possible D gene is TRBD1 (5 bases). The tail of the sequence fits TRBJ2-7 better, so the J call may be wrong. The sequence was obtained from a woman in her twenties or thirties in good health and CMV-seropositive. The sequencing sample was made of PBMCs. In nucleotides, the CDR3 is TGCGCCAGCAGCCAACAGGGCTACGAGCAGTACTTC. This codes for CASSQQGYEQYF.